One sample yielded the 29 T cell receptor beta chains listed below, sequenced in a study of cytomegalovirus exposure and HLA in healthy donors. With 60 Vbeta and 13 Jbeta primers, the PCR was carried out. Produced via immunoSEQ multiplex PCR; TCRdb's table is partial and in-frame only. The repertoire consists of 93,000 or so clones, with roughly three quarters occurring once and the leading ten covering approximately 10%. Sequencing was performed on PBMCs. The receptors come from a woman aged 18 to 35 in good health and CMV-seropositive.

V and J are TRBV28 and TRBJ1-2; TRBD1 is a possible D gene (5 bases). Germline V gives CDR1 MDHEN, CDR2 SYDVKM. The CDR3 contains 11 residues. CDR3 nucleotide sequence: TGTGCTACACGGATGACAGCCGGCTACACCTTC. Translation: CATRMTAGYTF.

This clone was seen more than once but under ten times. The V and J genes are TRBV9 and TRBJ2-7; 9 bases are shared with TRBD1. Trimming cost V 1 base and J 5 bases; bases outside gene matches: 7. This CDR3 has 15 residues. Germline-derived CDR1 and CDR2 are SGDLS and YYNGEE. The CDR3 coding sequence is TGTGCCAGCAGCGTAACAGGGGGCGAATGGGACGAGCAGTACTTC. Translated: CASSVTGGEWDEQYF.

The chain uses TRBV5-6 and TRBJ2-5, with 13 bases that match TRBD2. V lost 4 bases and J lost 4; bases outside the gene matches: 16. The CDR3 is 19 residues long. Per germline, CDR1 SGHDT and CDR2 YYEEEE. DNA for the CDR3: TGTGCCAGCAGCCCCACCCTACGGACTAGCGGGAGATCTAGAGAGACCCAGTACTTC. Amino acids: CASSPTLRTSGRSRETQYF. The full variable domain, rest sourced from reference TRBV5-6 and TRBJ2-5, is DAGVTQSPTHLIKTRGQQVTLRCSPKSGHDTVSWYQQALGQGPQFIFQYYEEEERQRGNFPDRFSGHQFPNYSSELNVNALLLGDSALYLCASSPTLRTSGRSRETQYFGPGTRLLVL.

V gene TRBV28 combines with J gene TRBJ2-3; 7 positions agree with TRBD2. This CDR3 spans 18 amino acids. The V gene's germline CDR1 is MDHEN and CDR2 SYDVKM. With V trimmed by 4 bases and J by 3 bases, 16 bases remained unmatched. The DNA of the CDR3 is TGTGCCAGCAGTTCAGCAGGGAGGGGACCCGCGCGAACAGATACGCAGTATTTT. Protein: CASSSAGRGPARTDTQYF.

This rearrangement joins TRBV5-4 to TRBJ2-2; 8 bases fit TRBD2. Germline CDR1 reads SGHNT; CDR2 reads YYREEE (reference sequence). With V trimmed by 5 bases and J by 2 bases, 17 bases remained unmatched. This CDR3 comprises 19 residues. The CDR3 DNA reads TGTGCCAGCAGAGACACTAGCGGCTCACAGAGGCCTAACACCGGGGAGCTGTTTTTT. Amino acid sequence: CASRDTSGSQRPNTGELFF. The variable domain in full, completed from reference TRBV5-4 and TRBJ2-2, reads ETGVTQSPTHLIKTRGQQVTLRCSSQSGHNTVSWYQQALGQGPQFIFQYYREEENGRGNFPPRFSGLQFPNYSSELNVNALELDDSALYLCASRDTSGSQRPNTGELFFGEGSRLTVL.

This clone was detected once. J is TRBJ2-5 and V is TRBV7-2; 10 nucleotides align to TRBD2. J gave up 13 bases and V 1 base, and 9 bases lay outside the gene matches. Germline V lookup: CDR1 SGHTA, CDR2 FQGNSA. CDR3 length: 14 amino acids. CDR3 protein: CASSLVFGTSVWYF. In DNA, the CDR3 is TGTGCCAGCAGCTTAGTGTTCGGGACTAGCGTTTGGTACTTC.

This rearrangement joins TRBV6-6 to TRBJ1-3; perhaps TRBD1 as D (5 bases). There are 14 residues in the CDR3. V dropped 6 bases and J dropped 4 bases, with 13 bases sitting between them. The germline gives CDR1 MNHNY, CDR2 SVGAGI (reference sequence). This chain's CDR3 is CASSLRGSGNTIYF. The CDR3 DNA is TGTGCCAGCAGCCTACGGGGGAGCGGAAACACCATATATTTT.

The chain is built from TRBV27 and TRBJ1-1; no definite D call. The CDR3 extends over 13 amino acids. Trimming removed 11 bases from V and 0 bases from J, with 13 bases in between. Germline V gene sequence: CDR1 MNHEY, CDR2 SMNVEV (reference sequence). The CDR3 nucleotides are TGTGCCGGATCTACAGCCTTGAACACTGAAGCTTTCTTT. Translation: CAGSTALNTEAFF.

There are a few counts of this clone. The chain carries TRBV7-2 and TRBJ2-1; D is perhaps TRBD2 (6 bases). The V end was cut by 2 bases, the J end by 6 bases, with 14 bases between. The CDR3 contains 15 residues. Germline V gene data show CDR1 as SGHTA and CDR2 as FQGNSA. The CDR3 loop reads CASSLRWGDGNEQFF. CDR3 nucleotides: TGTGCCAGCAGCTTACGGTGGGGGGACGGCAATGAGCAGTTCTTC. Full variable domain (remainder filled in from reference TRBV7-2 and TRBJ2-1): GAGVSQSPSNKVTEKGKDVELRCDPISGHTALYWYRQSLGQGLEFLIYFQGNSAPDKSGLPSDRFSAERTGGSVSTLTIQRTQQEDSAVYLCASSLRWGDGNEQFFGPGTRLTVL.

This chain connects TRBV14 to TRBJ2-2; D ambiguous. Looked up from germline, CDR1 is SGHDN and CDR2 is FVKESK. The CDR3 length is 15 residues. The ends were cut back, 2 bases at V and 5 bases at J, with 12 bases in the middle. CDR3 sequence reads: CASSQSSWPTGELFF. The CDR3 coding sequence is TGTGCCAGCAGCCAATCTTCCTGGCCGACCGGGGAGCTGTTTTTT. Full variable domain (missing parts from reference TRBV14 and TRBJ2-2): EAGVTQFPSHSVIEKGQTVTLRCDPISGHDNLYWYRRVMGKEIKFLLHFVKESKQDESGMPNNRFLAERTGGTYSTLKVQPAELEDSGVYFCASSQSSWPTGELFFGEGSRLTVL.

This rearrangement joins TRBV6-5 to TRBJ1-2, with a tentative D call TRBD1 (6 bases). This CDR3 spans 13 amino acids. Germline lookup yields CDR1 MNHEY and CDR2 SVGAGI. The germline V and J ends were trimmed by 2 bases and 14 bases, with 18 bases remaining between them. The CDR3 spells CASSYPGGGAGTF. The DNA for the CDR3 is TGTGCCAGCAGTTACCCGGGAGGGGGGGCGGGGACCTTC.

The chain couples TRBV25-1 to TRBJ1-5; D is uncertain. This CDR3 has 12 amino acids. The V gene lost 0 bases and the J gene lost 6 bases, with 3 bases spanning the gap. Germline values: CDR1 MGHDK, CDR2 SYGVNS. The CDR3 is CASSEYGQPQHF. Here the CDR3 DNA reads TGTGCCAGCAGTGAATACGGTCAGCCCCAGCATTTT.

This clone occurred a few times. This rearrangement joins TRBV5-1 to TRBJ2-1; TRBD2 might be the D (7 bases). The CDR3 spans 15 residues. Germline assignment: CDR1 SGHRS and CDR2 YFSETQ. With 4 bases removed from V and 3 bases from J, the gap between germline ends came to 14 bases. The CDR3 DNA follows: TGCGCCAGCAGCCCCGAGGGAGGGGGCTACAATGAGCAGTTCTTC. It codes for CASSPEGGGYNEQFF.

The CDR3 protein is CASSDGTPGTEAFF. CDR3 DNA sequence: TGCGCCAGCAGCGACGGGACTCCTGGCACTGAAGCTTTCTTT. The chain uses TRBV5-1 and TRBJ1-1; D is possibly TRBD1 (5 bases). This CDR3 is 14 amino acids long. Germline assignment: CDR1 SGHRS and CDR2 YFSETQ. V lost 4 bases to trimming and J lost 4 bases, with 14 bases between them.

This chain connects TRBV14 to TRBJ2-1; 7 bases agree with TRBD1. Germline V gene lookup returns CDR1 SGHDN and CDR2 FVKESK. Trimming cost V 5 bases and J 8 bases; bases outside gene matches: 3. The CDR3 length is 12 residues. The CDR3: CASSDRAHEQFF. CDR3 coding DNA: TGTGCCAGCAGCGACAGGGCCCATGAGCAGTTCTTC.

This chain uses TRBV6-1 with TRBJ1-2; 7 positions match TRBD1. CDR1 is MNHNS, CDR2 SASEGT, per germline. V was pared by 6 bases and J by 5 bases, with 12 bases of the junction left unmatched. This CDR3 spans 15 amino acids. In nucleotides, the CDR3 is TGTGCCAGCAGCGGCCCAAACGTACAGGGGTATGGCTACACCTTC. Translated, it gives CASSGPNVQGYGYTF.

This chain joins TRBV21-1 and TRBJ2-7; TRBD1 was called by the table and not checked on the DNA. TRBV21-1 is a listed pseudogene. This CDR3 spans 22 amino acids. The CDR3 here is CASSKQQGALGLPLTFPYEQYF. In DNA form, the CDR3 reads TGTGCCAGCAGCAAACAACAGGGGGCCCTAGGACTTCCCCTAACGTTTCCCTACGAGCAGTACTTC.

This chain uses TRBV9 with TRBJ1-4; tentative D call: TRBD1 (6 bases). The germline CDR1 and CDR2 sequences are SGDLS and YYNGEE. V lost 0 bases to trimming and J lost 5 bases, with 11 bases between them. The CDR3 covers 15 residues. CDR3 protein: CASSVGGGLNEKLFF. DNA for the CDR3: TGTGCCAGCAGCGTAGGCGGGGGGCTGAATGAAAAACTGTTTTTT. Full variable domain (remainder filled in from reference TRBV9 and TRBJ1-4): DSGVTQTPKHLITATGQRVTLRCSPRSGDLSVYWYQQSLDQGLQFLIQYYNGEERAKGNILERFSAQQFPDLHSELNLSSLELGDSALYFCASSVGGGLNEKLFFGSGTQLSVL.

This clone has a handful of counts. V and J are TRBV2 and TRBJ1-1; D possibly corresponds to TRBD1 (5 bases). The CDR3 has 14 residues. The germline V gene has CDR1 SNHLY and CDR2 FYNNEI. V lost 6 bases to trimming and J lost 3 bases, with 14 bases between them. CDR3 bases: TGTGCCAGCAGGAGGAGGGGTGGAGACACTGAAGCTTTCTTT. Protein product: CASRRRGGDTEAFF.

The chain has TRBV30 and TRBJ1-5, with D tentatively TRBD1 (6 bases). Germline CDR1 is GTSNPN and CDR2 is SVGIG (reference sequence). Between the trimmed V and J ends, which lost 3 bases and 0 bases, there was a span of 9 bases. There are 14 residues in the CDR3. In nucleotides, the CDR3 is TGTGCCTGGAGCGGGACAAATAGCAATCAGCCCCAGCATTTT. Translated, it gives CAWSGTNSNQPQHF.

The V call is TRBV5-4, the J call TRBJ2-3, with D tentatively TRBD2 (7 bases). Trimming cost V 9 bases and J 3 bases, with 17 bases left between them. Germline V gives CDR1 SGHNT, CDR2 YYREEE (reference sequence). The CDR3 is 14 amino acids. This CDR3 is CATVGGGRTDTQYF. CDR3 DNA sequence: TGTGCCACCGTAGGGGGGGGGCGTACAGATACGCAGTATTTT.

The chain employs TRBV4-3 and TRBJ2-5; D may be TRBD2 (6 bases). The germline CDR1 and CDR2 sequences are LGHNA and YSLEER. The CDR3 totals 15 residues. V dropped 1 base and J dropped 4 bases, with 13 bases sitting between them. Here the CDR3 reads CASSQAGVVAETQYF. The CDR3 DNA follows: TGCGCCAGCAGCCAAGCGGGGGTAGTCGCAGAGACCCAGTACTTC.

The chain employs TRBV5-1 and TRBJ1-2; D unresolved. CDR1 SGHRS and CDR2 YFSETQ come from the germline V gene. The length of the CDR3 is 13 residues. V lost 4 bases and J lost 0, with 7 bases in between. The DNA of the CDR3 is TGCGCCAGCAGCCCGTCCCCTAACTATGGCTACACCTTC. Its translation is CASSPSPNYGYTF.

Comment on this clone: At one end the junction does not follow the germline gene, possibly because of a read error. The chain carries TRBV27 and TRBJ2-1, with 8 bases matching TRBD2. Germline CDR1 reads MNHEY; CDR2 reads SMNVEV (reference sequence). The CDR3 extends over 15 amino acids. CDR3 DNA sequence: TGTGCCAGCAGGTTATGGGGACTAGGTGAAAATGAGCAGTTCTTC. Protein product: CASRLWGLGENEQFF.

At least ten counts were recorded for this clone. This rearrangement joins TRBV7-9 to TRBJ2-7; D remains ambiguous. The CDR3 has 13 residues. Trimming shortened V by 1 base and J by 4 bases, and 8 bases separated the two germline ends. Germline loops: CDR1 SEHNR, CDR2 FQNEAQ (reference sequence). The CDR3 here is CASSLVWSYEQYF. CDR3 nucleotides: TGTGCCAGCAGCTTAGTGTGGAGTTACGAGCAGTACTTC.

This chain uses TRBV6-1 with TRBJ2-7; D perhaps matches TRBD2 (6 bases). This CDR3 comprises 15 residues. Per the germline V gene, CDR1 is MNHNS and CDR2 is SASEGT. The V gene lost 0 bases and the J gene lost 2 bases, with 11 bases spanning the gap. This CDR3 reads CASSEAGGVPYEQYF. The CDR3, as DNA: TGTGCCAGCAGTGAAGCCGGGGGAGTCCCCTACGAGCAGTACTTC.

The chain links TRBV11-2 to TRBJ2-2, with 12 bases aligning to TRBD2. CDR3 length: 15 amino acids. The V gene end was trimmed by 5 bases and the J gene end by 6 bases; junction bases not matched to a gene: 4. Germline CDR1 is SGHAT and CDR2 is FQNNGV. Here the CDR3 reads CASSPGLAGSGELFF. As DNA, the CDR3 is TGTGCCAGCAGCCCCGGACTAGCGGGGTCCGGGGAGCTGTTTTTT.

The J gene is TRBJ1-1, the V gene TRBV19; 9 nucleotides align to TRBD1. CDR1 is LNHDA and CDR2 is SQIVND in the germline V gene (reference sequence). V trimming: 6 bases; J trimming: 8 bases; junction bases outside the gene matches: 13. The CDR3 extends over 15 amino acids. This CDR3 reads CASRPDRGALYEAFF. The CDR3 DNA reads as TGTGCCAGTAGGCCTGACAGGGGGGCTTTATACGAAGCTTTCTTT.

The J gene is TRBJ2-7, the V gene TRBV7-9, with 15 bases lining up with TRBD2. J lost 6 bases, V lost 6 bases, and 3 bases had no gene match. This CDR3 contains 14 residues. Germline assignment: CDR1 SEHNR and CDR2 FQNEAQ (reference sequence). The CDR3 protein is CASRGGLAGGEQYF. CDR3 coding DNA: TGTGCCAGCAGGGGGGGACTAGCGGGAGGCGAGCAGTACTTC.